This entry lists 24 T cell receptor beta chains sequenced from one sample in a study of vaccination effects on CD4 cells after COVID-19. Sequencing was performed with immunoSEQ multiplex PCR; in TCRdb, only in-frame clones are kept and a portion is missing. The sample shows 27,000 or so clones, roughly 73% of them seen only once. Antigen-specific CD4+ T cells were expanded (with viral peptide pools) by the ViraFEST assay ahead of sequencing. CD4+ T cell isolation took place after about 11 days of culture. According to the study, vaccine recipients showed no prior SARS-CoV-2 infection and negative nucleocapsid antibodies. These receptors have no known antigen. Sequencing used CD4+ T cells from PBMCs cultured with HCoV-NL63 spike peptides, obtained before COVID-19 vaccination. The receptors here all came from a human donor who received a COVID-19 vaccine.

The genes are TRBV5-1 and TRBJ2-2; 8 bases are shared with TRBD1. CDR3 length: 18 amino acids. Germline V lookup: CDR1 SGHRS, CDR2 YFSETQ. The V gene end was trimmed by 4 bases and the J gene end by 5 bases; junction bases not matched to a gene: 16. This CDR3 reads CASSLTIARDRKTGELFF. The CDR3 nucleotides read TGCGCCAGCAGCCTAACGATTGCGCGGGACAGGAAAACCGGGGAGCTGTTTTTT.

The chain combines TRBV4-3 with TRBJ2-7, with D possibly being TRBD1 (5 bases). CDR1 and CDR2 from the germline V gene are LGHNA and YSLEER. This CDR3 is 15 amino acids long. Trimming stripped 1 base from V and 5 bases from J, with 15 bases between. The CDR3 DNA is TGCGCCAGCAGCCAAGGGAGCAGGGCACTAAACGAGCAGTACTTC. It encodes CASSQGSRALNEQYF.

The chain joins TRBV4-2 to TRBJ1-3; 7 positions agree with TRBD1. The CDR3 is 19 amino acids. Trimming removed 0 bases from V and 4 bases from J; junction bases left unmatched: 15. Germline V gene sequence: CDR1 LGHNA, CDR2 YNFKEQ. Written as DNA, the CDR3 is TGTGCCAGCAGCCAAGATATGGGTTGGCAGGGGGGGAACGGAAACACCATATATTTT. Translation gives CASSQDMGWQGGNGNTIYF.

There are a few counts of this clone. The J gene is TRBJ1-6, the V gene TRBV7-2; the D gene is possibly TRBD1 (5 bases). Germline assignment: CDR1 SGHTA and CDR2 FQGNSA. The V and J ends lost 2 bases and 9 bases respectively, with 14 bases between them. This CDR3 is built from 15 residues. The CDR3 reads CASSLRMGRSSPLHF. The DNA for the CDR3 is TGTGCCAGCAGCTTAAGGATGGGGCGATCTTCACCCCTCCACTTT.

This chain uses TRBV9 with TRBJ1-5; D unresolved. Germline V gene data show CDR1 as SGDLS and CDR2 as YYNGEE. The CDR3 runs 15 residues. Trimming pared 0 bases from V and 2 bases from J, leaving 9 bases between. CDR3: CASSVGTIGNQPQHF. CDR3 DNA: TGTGCCAGCAGCGTAGGGACGATAGGCAATCAGCCCCAGCATTTT.

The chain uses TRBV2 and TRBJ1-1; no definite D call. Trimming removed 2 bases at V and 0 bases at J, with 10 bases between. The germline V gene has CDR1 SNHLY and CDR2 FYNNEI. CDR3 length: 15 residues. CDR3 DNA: TGTGCCAGCAGTGAAAGTCCCCTTGTGAACACTGAAGCTTTCTTT. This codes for CASSESPLVNTEAFF.

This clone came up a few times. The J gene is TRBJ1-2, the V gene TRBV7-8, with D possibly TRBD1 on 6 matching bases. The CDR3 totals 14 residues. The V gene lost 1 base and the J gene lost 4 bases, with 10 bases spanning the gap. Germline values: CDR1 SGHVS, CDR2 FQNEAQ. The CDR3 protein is CASSLGTVSYGYTF. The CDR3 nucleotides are TGTGCCAGCAGCTTAGGGACAGTCTCCTATGGCTACACCTTC. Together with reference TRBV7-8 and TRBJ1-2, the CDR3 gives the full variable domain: GAGVSQSPRYKVAKRGQDVALRCDPISGHVSLFWYQQALGQGPEFLTYFQNEAQLDKSGLPSDRFFAERPEGSVSTLKIQRTQQEDSAVYLCASSLGTVSYGYTFGSGTRLTVV.

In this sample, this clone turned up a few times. The CDR3 bases are TGTGCCAGCAGTTTAAACTCCGGGGGAAGCACCGGGGAGCTGTTTTTT. Translating gives CASSLNSGGSTGELFF. This chain uses TRBV27 with TRBJ2-2; possible D gene TRBD2, 6 bases. Germline CDR1 MNHEY, CDR2 SMNVEV (reference sequence). This CDR3 region has 16 residues. The germline V and J ends were trimmed by 2 bases and 4 bases, with 14 bases remaining between them.

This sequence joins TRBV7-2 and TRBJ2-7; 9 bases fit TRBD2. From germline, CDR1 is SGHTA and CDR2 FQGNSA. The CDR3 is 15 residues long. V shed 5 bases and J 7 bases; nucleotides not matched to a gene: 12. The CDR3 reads CASSPPGLAAGEQYF. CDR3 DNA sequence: TGTGCCAGCAGCCCACCGGGACTAGCCGCGGGGGAGCAGTACTTC.

CDR3 sequence reads: CASSLTGTRGTGELFF. For the CDR3, the DNA is TGTGCCAGCAGCCTAACCGGGACCCGGGGAACCGGGGAGCTGTTTTTT. This chain connects TRBV7-9 to TRBJ2-2, with D perhaps matching TRBD1 or TRBD2 (5 bases each). The ends were cut back, 5 bases at V and 5 bases at J, with 18 bases in the middle. The CDR3 spans 16 residues. Germline V gene lookup returns CDR1 SEHNR and CDR2 FQNEAQ (reference sequence). Complete variable domain (other parts from reference TRBV7-9 and TRBJ2-2): DTGVSQNPRHKITKRGQNVTFRCDPISEHNRLYWYRQTLGQGPEFLTYFQNEAQLEKSRLLSDRFSAERPKGSFSTLEIQRTEQGDSAMYLCASSLTGTRGTGELFFGEGSRLTVL.

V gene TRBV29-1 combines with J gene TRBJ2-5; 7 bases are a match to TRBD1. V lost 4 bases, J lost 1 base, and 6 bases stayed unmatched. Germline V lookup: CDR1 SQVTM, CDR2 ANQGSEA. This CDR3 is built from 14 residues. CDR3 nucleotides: TGCAGCGTTGGGGACAGCTTGCTCCAAGAGACCCAGTACTTC. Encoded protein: CSVGDSLLQETQYF.

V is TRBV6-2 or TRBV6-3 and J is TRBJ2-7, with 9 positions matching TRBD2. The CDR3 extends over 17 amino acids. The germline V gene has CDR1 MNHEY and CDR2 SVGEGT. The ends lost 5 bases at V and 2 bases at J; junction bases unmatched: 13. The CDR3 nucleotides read TGTGCCAGCAGTAAGAATAGCGGGGGCTCTGAGGCCTACGAGCAGTACTTC. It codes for CASSKNSGGSEAYEQYF.

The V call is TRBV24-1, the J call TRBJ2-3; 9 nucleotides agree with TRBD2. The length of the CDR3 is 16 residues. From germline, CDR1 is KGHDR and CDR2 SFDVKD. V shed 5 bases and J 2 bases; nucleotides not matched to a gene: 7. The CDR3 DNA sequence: TGTGCCACCAGTGTCGGTAGCGGGAGATTCACAGATACGCAGTATTTT. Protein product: CATSVGSGRFTDTQYF.

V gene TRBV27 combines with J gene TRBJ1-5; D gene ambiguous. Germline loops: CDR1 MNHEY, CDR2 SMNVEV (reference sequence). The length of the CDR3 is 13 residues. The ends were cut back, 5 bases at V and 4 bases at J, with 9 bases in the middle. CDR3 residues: CASSRAGNQPQHF. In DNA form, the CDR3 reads TGTGCCAGCAGTAGGGCGGGTAATCAGCCCCAGCATTTT.

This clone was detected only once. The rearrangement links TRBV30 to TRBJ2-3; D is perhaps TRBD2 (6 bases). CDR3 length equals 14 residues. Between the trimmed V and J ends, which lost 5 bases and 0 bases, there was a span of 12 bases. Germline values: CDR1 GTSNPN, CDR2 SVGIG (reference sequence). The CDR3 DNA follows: TGTGCCTGGGCCTCCGGGACTAGCACAGATACGCAGTATTTT. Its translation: CAWASGTSTDTQYF.

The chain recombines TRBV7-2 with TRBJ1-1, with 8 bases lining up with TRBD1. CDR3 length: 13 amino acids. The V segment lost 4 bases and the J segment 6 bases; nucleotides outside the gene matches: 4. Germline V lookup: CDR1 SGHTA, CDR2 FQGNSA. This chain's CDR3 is CASSSDRVAEAFF. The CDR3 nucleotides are TGTGCCAGCAGCTCGGACAGGGTAGCTGAAGCTTTCTTT.

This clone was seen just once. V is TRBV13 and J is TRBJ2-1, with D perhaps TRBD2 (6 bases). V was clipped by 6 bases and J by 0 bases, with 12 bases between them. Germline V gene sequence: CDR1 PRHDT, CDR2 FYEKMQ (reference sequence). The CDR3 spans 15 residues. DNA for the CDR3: TGTGCCAGCAGGATCGGGACTGCCTCCTACAATGAGCAGTTCTTC. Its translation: CASRIGTASYNEQFF.

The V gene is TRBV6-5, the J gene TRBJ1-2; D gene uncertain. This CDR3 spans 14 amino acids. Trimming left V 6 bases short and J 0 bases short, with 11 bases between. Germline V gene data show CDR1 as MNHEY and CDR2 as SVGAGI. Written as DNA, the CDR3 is TGTGCCAGCAGGGCTAGTGGTCCTAACTATGGCTACACCTTC. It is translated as CASRASGPNYGYTF.

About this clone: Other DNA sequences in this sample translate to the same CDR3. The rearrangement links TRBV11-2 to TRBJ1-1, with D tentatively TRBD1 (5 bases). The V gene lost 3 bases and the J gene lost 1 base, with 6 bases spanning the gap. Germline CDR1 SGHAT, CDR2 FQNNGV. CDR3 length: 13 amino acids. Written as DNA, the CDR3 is TGTGCCAGCAGCTTTCAGGGGAACACTGAAGCTTTCTTT. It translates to CASSFQGNTEAFF.

CDR3 loop: CASSGGTGGDQPQHF. The CDR3 DNA reads as TGTGCCAGTAGTGGGGGGACAGGGGGCGATCAGCCCCAGCATTTT. The gene calls are TRBV19 and TRBJ1-5; 12 nucleotides line up with TRBD1. After removal of 5 bases from V and 5 bases from J, the junction contained 4 bases not matched to a gene. Germline-derived CDR1 and CDR2 are LNHDA and SQIVND (reference sequence). The CDR3 sequence is 15 residues long.

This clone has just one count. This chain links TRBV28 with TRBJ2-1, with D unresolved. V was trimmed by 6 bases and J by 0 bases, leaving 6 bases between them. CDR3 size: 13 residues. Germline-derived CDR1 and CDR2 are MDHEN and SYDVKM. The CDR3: CASRKSSYNEQFF. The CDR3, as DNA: TGTGCCAGCAGAAAGAGCTCCTACAATGAGCAGTTCTTC.

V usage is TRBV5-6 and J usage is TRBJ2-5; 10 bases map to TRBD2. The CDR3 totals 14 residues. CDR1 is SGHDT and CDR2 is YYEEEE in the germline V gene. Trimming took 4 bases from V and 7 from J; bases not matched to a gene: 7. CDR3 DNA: TGTGCCAGCAGCGATACTAGCGGGGTAGGGACCCAGTACTTC. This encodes CASSDTSGVGTQYF.

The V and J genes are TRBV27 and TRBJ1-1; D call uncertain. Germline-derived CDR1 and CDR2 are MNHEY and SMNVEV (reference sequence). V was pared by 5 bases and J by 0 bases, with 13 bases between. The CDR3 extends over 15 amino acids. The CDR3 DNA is TGTGCCAGCAGTCCCACCCTGACCCTGAACACTGAAGCTTTCTTT. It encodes CASSPTLTLNTEAFF.

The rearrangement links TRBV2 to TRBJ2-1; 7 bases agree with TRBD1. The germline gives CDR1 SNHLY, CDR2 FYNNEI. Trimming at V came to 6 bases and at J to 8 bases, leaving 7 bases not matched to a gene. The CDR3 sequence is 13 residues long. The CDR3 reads CASRAEQGHEQFF. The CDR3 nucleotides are TGTGCCAGCAGGGCAGAACAGGGGCATGAGCAGTTCTTC. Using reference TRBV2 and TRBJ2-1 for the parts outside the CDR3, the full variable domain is EPEVTQTPSHQVTQMGQEVILRCVPISNHLYFYWYRQILGQKVEFLVSFYNNEISEKSEIFDDQFSVERPDGSNFTLKIRSTKLEDSAMYFCASRAEQGHEQFFGPGTRLTVL.